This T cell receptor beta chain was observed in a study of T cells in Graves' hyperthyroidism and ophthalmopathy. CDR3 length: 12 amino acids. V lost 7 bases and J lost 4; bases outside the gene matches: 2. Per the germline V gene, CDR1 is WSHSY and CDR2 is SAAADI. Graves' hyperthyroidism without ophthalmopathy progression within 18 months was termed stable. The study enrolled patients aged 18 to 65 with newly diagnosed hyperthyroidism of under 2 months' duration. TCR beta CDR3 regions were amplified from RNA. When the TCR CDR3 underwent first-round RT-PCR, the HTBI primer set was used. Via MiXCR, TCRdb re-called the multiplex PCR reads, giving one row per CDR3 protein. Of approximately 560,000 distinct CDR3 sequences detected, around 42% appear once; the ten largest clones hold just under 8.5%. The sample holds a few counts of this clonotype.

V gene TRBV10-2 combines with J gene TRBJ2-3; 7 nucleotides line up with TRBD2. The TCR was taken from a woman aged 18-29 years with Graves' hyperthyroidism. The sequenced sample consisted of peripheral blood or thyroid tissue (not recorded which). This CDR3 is CASNGGADTQYF. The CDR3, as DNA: TGCGCCAGCAATGGGGGGGCAGATACGCAGTATTTT.